The rows below give T cell receptor beta chains drawn from one sample of a study of blood T cell repertoires in COVID-19. Sequencing used immunoSEQ multiplex PCR; TCRdb keeps in-frame clones, though not all of them. Of approximately 70,000 clones listed, about four fifths were seen once; the top ten hold approximately 18%. The sample consisted of peripheral blood. These TCRs come from an older man who had recovered from COVID-19. Both conserved end residues are part of each CDR3. The D gene is left open where the match is weak. Expanded clones get a size class; other rows say once, few or many, or leave the size out.

CDR3	DNA	V	length	D	size	J
CASSQGGSGSFSDEQYF	TGTGCCAGCAGCCAAGGCGGTAGCGGGAGCTTCTCGGACGAGCAGTACTTC	TRBV5-4	17	TRBD2	NA	TRBJ2-7
CASSPSRTDRPPLHF	TGTGCCAGCAGCCCAAGTCGAACAGACAGACCACCCCTCCACTTT	TRBV7-8	15	NA	NA	TRBJ1-6
CASSQDPAGAYEQYF	TGCGCCAGCAGCCAAGATCCAGCGGGGGCCTACGAGCAGTACTTC	TRBV4-1	15	TRBD2	NA	TRBJ2-7
CASSFEGGPGDTQYF	TGTGCCAGCAGCTTTGAGGGGGGGCCTGGAGATACGCAGTATTTT	TRBV5-4	15	NA	NA	TRBJ2-3
CASSYVSGTHPSGANVLTF	TGTGCCAGCAGTTACGTATCGGGGACACATCCCTCTGGGGCCAACGTCCTGACTTTC	TRBV6-2/TRBV6-3	19	NA	NA	TRBJ2-6
CASSQDWVAEYFTDTQYF	TGCGCCAGCAGCCAAGATTGGGTAGCGGAGTACTTCACAGATACGCAGTATTTT	TRBV4-1	18	NA	NA	TRBJ2-3
CASSLGIAGGIYEQYF	TGCGCCAGCAGCCTGGGAATAGCGGGGGGAATCTACGAGCAGTACTTC	TRBV5-1	16	TRBD2	NA	TRBJ2-7
CASSLLALGSGYSTDTQYF	TGTGCCAGCAGCTTACTGGCTTTGGGGAGCGGTTATAGCACAGATACGCAGTATTTT	TRBV7-2	19	NA	NA	TRBJ2-3
CASSLEAGPSTDTQYF	TGTGCCAGCAGCTTAGAAGCGGGCCCTAGCACAGATACGCAGTATTTT	TRBV7-9	16	NA	NA	TRBJ2-3
CASSPQGASDTQYF	TGTGCCAGCAGCCCGCAGGGGGCAAGTGATACGCAGTATTTT	TRBV3-1/TRBV3-2	14	TRBD1	NA	TRBJ2-3
CASSIQGTDHEQYF	TGTGCCAGTAGTATCCAGGGGACAGACCACGAGCAGTACTTC	TRBV19	14	TRBD1	once	TRBJ2-7
CACATGTYEQYF	TGTGCCTGTGCGACAGGAACCTACGAGCAGTACTTC	TRBV30	12	NA	NA	TRBJ2-7
CASSTSGNNNEQFF	TGTGCCAGTAGTACTAGCGGAAATAACAATGAGCAGTTCTTC	TRBV19	14	TRBD2	NA	TRBJ2-1
CASSYLQGNGYTF	TGTGCCAGCAGTTACCTACAGGGGAATGGCTACACCTTC	TRBV6-2/TRBV6-3	13	TRBD1	few	TRBJ1-2
CASSLGPGLAYYPDTQYF	TGTGCCAGCAGCTTAGGGCCGGGACTAGCGTACTACCCAGATACGCAGTATTTT	TRBV7-8	18	TRBD2	NA	TRBJ2-3
CASSRALRLETQYF	TGTGCCAGCAGCCGCGCGTTGAGACTGGAGACCCAGTACTTC	TRBV21-1	14	NA	NA	TRBJ2-5
CASSPGGSGGNTIYF	TGTGCCAGCAGCCCGGGGGGTTCGGGTGGAAACACCATATATTTT	TRBV3-1/TRBV3-2	15	NA	NA	TRBJ1-3
CASSLSRVAGELFF	TGTGCCAGCAGCTTATCGCGAGTAGCCGGGGAGCTGTTTTTT	TRBV7-2	14	NA	NA	TRBJ2-2
CASSYYSAGEAFF	TGTGCCAGCAGTTACTACAGCGCAGGGGAAGCTTTCTTT	TRBV6-2/TRBV6-3	13	NA	NA	TRBJ1-1
CAWSRDTEAFF	TGTGCCTGGAGTAGAGACACTGAAGCTTTCTTT	TRBV30	11	NA	NA	TRBJ1-1
CASSDPSRGWSYGYTF	TGTGCCAGCAGTGACCCCAGCAGGGGTTGGTCCTATGGCTACACCTTC	TRBV28	16	NA	NA	TRBJ1-2
CASSPRGNYGYTF	TGTGCCAGCAGCCCCAGGGGTAACTATGGCTACACCTTC	TRBV12-3/TRBV12-4	13	NA	NA	TRBJ1-2
CASKGDSGNNSPLHF	TGTGCCAGCAAAGGGGACAGCGGAAATAATTCACCCCTCCACTTT	TRBV3-1/TRBV3-2	15	TRBD1	many	TRBJ1-6
CASSLVGHTEAFF	TGCGCCAGCAGCTTGGTTGGCCACACTGAAGCTTTCTTT	TRBV5-1	13	NA	NA	TRBJ1-1
CATSRDPRQAYNEQFF	TGTGCCACCAGCAGAGATCCCCGCCAGGCCTACAATGAGCAGTTCTTC	TRBV15	16	NA	NA	TRBJ2-1
CASRPAGTGGLVGGELFF	TGTGCCAGCAGGCCCGCCGGGACAGGGGGCTTGGTTGGCGGGGAGCTGTTTTTT	TRBV28	18	TRBD1	NA	TRBJ2-2
CASSERSPTDTQYF	TGTGCCAGCAGTGAGAGGTCCCCCACAGATACGCAGTATTTT	TRBV6-1	14	NA	once	TRBJ2-3
CASSFTGASYEQYF	TGTGCCAGCAGCTTCACGGGAGCGTCCTACGAGCAGTACTTC	TRBV11-2	14	NA	few	TRBJ2-7